This T cell receptor beta chain was recorded in a study of cytomegalovirus exposure and HLA in healthy donors. On this clone itself: Its antigen remains unknown.

There are 16 residues in the CDR3. Germline V CDR1 and CDR2: SGHNT, YENEEA. V was trimmed by 5 bases and J by 5 bases, leaving 19 bases between them. Amplification used 60 Vbeta primers and 13 Jbeta primers. As originally analysed: As a later analysis found, there were 80 million or so unique TCR beta chains, of which some 9.9 million were shared. Repertoires were generated with immunoSEQ multiplex PCR, while TCRdb's copy carries only in-frame clones and drops some. From that table come the V and J calls and clone size; the DNA was used to work out D and trimming. The table shows roughly 140,000 clones, with around 73% occurring only once. Study-wide results and caveats: Later analysis associated a missense DCLRE1C variant with TCR beta V- and J-gene trimming. Prior analysis indicated that the majority of TCR beta V segments exhibited productivity approximately 87% or approximately 30% of the time.

Sequencing was carried out using PBMCs. The origin of this receptor is a human donor in good health. This chain connects TRBV11-3 to TRBJ2-1, with D perhaps assigned TRBD1 or TRBD2 (7 bases each). CDR3 amino acids: CASSLGGGGNHNEQFF. The CDR3 DNA follows: TGTGCCAGCAGCCTAGGGGGCGGGGGTAACCACAATGAGCAGTTCTTC.